The subject of this entry is one T cell receptor (beta chain). V was pared by 0 bases and J by 1 base, with 12 bases between. The CDR3 loop spans 16 amino acids. In germline, CDR1 is LGHNT, CDR2 FRNRAP. How the authors handled the data: Estimates of nucleated cell counts were drawn from the amplification of reference gene primers. TCRdb's copy holds only in-frame clones and misses some; the assay was immunoSEQ multiplex PCR. D and trimming come from the DNA, and the V and J calls and clone size come from that table. The sample contains fewer than 250,000 clones, about nine tenths of which appear only once. This record comes from a study of blood T cell repertoires in COVID-19. Across the whole study: Samples came from the United States, Italy and Spain, spanning acute and convalescent COVID-19.

This TCR was recovered from a man between 25 and 39 years old with COVID-19, enrolled during active disease. The sequenced sample consisted of peripheral blood. The rearrangement uses TRBV12-5 and TRBJ1-1; tentative D call: TRBD1 (5 bases). In nucleotides, the CDR3 is TGTGCTAGTGGTTTGGTACCGGGGGGTGGGAACACTGAAGCTTTCTTT. It is translated as CASGLVPGGGNTEAFF.